These 25 T cell receptor beta chains were sequenced from one sample in a study of blood T cell repertoires in COVID-19. Clones were sequenced by immunoSEQ multiplex PCR, and TCRdb holds only the in-frame ones, with some missing. The data show roughly 100,000 clones, with about 91% seen just once and about 3% held by the top ten. Material for sequencing was peripheral blood. These receptors were collected from a human donor in a cohort sampled during active COVID-19.

The gene calls are TRBV6-5 and TRBJ2-7, with D possibly matching TRBD2 (7 bases). The germline V gene encodes CDR1 MNHEY and CDR2 SVGAGI. CDR3 length equals 15 residues. Trimming removed 8 bases at V and 1 base at J, with 18 bases between. For the CDR3, the DNA is TGTGCCAGCGGGTGGGAAAGGGGGGGTTCCTACGAGCAGTACTTC. This translates into CASGWERGGSYEQYF.

V and J are TRBV7-2 and TRBJ2-1; 7 bases map to TRBD2. Germline CDR1 reads SGHTA; CDR2 reads FQGNSA. Trimming removed 6 bases from V and 7 bases from J; junction bases left unmatched: 12. The CDR3 sequence is 15 residues long. The CDR3 region is CASSPWTGRRNEQFF. DNA for the CDR3: TGTGCCAGCAGTCCCTGGACCGGGAGGCGGAATGAGCAGTTCTTC.

The gene calls are TRBV7-2 and TRBJ1-4; no reliable D call. The V and J ends lost 5 bases and 0 bases respectively, with 7 bases between them. Germline CDR1 is SGHTA and CDR2 is FQGNSA. The CDR3 runs 14 residues. This chain's CDR3 is CASSMEATNEKLFF. The CDR3 DNA is TGTGCCAGCAGCATGGAGGCAACTAATGAAAAACTGTTTTTT.

This clone was detected only once. This chain joins TRBV19 and TRBJ2-5, with 10 bases lining up with TRBD1. The CDR3 is made up of 15 amino acids. CDR1 LNHDA and CDR2 SQIVND come from the germline V gene (reference sequence). The V gene end was trimmed by 3 bases and the J gene end by 5 bases; junction bases not matched to a gene: 6. CDR3 DNA sequence: TGTGCCAGTAGTATTACGGGACAGGGGTGGGAGACCCAGTACTTC. This sequence encodes CASSITGQGWETQYF.

The J gene is TRBJ2-7, the V gene TRBV11-2; maybe TRBD1 (5 bases). Trimming cost V 1 base and J 3 bases, with 7 bases left between them. The CDR3 has 13 residues. The germline CDR1 and CDR2 sequences are SGHAT and FQNNGV. In DNA, the CDR3 is TGTGCCAGCAGCTTAGTCCAGGGCTACGAGCAGTACTTC. It is translated as CASSLVQGYEQYF.

This chain joins TRBV19 and TRBJ2-7; 7 bases are shared with TRBD1. Trimming cost V 10 bases and J 4 bases; bases outside gene matches: 7. Germline CDR1 reads LNHDA; CDR2 reads SQIVND (reference sequence). This CDR3 region has 12 residues. The CDR3 DNA reads TGTGCCACCAAACAGGGGTCTTACGAGCAGTACTTC. This codes for CATKQGSYEQYF. Complete variable domain (other parts from reference TRBV19 and TRBJ2-7): DGGITQSPKYLFRKEGQNVTLSCEQNLNHDAMYWYRQDPGQGLRLIYYSQIVNDFQKGDIAEGYSVSREKKESFPLTVTSAQKNPTAFYLCATKQGSYEQYFGPGTRLTVT.

V is TRBV9 and J is TRBJ2-2, with D tentatively TRBD1 (6 bases). In germline, CDR1 is SGDLS, CDR2 YYNGEE. Deletions cut 4 bases from V and 0 bases from J, with 10 bases between. This CDR3 comprises 15 residues. CDR3 amino acids: CASSIRTANTGELFF. CDR3 in DNA: TGTGCCAGCAGCATACGGACAGCGAACACCGGGGAGCTGTTTTTT.

The chain has TRBV5-1 and TRBJ1-6; perhaps TRBD1 as D (6 bases). The CDR3 extends over 15 amino acids. V was cut by 0 bases and J by 9 bases, with 13 bases left in between. The germline V gene has CDR1 SGHRS and CDR2 YFSETQ. This CDR3 is CASSLEGTMGSPLHF. CDR3 in DNA: TGCGCCAGCAGCTTGGAAGGGACAATGGGTTCACCCCTCCACTTT.

The gene calls are TRBV10-2 and TRBJ2-1; 8 bases agree with TRBD1. Germline lookup yields CDR1 WSHSY and CDR2 SAAADI. CDR3 size: 16 residues. J lost 5 bases, V lost 6 bases, and 12 bases had no gene match. The CDR3 bases are TGCGCCAGCAGGGGGATGGTGGACAGGGCGAACAATGAGCAGTTCTTC. It specifies CASRGMVDRANNEQFF.

This clone is a singleton in its sample. The rearrangement joins TRBV7-3 to TRBJ2-2; 14 bases are shared with TRBD2. With 5 bases clipped from V and 13 bases from J, the junction kept 9 bases outside the gene matches. CDR3 length equals 15 residues. Germline V gene lookup returns CDR1 SGHTA and CDR2 FQGTGA. CDR3 residues: CASSPGLAGVSGLFF. The CDR3 DNA reads TGTGCCAGCAGCCCGGGACTAGCGGGGGTCTCCGGGCTGTTTTTT.

This chain connects TRBV2 to TRBJ2-1; D might be TRBD1 (6 bases). Germline lookup yields CDR1 SNHLY and CDR2 FYNNEI. Between the trimmed V and J ends, which lost 7 bases and 0 bases, there was a span of 13 bases. The CDR3 consists of 15 residues. Here the CDR3 reads CASKDRISSYNEQFF. The CDR3 DNA reads TGTGCCAGCAAGGACAGAATAAGCTCCTACAATGAGCAGTTCTTC.

This clone was observed a single time. The junction does not match germline at one end; this may be a read error. The chain carries TRBV28 and TRBJ1-1, with 7 bases lining up with TRBD1. CDR3 length equals 12 residues. CDR1 MDHEN and CDR2 SYDVKM come from the germline V gene. CDR3 loop: CASTPDDRDPIF. The CDR3 DNA follows: TGTGCCAGCACACCCGACGACAGGGATCCTATTTTT.

The chain uses TRBV19 and TRBJ2-7; D uncertain. This CDR3 has 11 residues. V dropped 3 bases and J dropped 5 bases, with 5 bases sitting between them. CDR1 and CDR2 (germline): LNHDA, SQIVND (reference sequence). CDR3 protein: CASSILDEQYF. The CDR3 DNA follows: TGTGCCAGTAGTATCTTAGACGAGCAGTACTTC.

About this clone itself: Other nucleotide sequences from this sample produce the same CDR3. The gene calls are TRBV5-1 and TRBJ2-2; D might be TRBD1 (6 bases). The CDR3 has 14 residues. The germline V gene has CDR1 SGHRS and CDR2 YFSETQ. With 0 bases removed from V and 5 bases from J, the gap between germline ends came to 8 bases. DNA for the CDR3: TGCGCCAGCAGCTTGGGGCAGGGGACCGGGGAGCTGTTTTTT. This encodes CASSLGQGTGELFF.

The V call is TRBV7-2, the J call TRBJ1-1, with D maybe TRBD1 (5 bases). This CDR3 region has 15 residues. Germline V gives CDR1 SGHTA, CDR2 FQGNSA. V lost 5 bases and J lost 4, with 17 bases in between. The CDR3 here is CASSPYGGLGTEAFF. CDR3 nucleotide sequence: TGTGCCAGCAGCCCCTACGGGGGGTTGGGCACTGAAGCTTTCTTT.

The chain couples TRBV5-1 to TRBJ1-2, with D possibly matching TRBD1 (5 bases). V shed 0 bases and J shed 2 bases, with 11 bases lying between them. The CDR3 is 15 amino acids. CDR1 and CDR2 (germline): SGHRS, YFSETQ. For the CDR3, the DNA is TGCGCCAGCAGCTTGGGGGCAGGGCCAAACTATGGCTACACCTTC. Protein: CASSLGAGPNYGYTF.

The chain carries TRBV7-2 and TRBJ2-3; 7 bases align to TRBD1. Trimming at V came to 4 bases and at J to 4 bases, leaving 5 bases not matched to a gene. The CDR3 length is 14 residues. Germline assignment: CDR1 SGHTA and CDR2 FQGNSA. The CDR3: CASSSGQNPDTQYF. CDR3 DNA sequence: TGTGCCAGCAGCTCGGGACAGAACCCAGATACGCAGTATTTT.

The V and J genes are TRBV2 and TRBJ1-1; no clear D. Trimming stripped 7 bases from V and 6 bases from J, with 15 bases between. The CDR3 has 13 residues. Germline CDR1 reads SNHLY; CDR2 reads FYNNEI. CDR3 in DNA: TGTGCCAGCATTATCGACACCGTCGCTGAAGCTTTCTTT. This codes for CASIIDTVAEAFF.

The J gene is TRBJ2-1, the V gene TRBV30; weak D call: TRBD2 (7 bases). Between the trimmed V and J ends, which lost 5 bases and 6 bases, there was a span of 20 bases. This CDR3 spans 15 amino acids. In germline, CDR1 is GTSNPN, CDR2 SVGIG (reference sequence). CDR3 loop: CAWEKRGRGSNEQFF. The DNA for the CDR3 is TGTGCCTGGGAAAAAAGGGGGAGGGGTTCCAATGAGCAGTTCTTC.

The rearrangement joins TRBV5-5 to TRBJ2-7, with D perhaps TRBD2 (9 bases). The V end lost 4 bases, the J end lost 7 bases, and 24 bases lay between the germline ends. The CDR3 loop spans 16 amino acids. Per germline, CDR1 SGHKS and CDR2 YYEKEE (reference sequence). CDR3 DNA: TGTGCCAGCAGCCGTGGGGACAGGCTGGCGGGGGGGGAGCAGTACTTC. Amino acids: CASSRGDRLAGGEQYF.

This sequence joins TRBV4-3 and TRBJ1-2; 7 bases are a match to TRBD1. The CDR3 is 14 amino acids. Germline assignment: CDR1 LGHNA and CDR2 YSLEER. The ends lost 0 bases at V and 5 bases at J; junction bases unmatched: 3. The CDR3 DNA is TGCGCCAGCAGCCAAGAGGGACAGCAATATGGCTACACCTTC. As protein: CASSQEGQQYGYTF.

The CDR3 DNA reads as TGTGCCACCTTACAGGGGGCAAATGGCTACACCTTC. Its translation is CATLQGANGYTF. The rearrangement joins TRBV24-1 to TRBJ1-2; 9 positions agree with TRBD1. From germline, CDR1 is KGHDR and CDR2 SFDVKD. The length of the CDR3 is 12 residues. Trimming removed 9 bases from V and 6 bases from J; junction bases left unmatched: 4.

This clone came up once. The chain joins TRBV30 to TRBJ1-1; D not certain. Germline V lookup: CDR1 GTSNPN, CDR2 SVGIG (reference sequence). V was cut by 0 bases and J by 0 bases, with 8 bases left in between. The CDR3 sequence is 14 residues long. The CDR3 bases are TGTGCCTGGAGTGTAGGAGGGATGAACACTGAAGCTTTCTTT. Protein: CAWSVGGMNTEAFF.

The V and J genes are TRBV5-1 and TRBJ1-4; 9 bases match TRBD1. The germline V gene has CDR1 SGHRS and CDR2 YFSETQ. V was pared by 5 bases and J by 4 bases, with 9 bases of the junction left unmatched. The CDR3 totals 16 residues. The CDR3 is CASSYGQGSGNEKLFF. The DNA of the CDR3 is TGCGCCAGCAGTTACGGACAGGGGAGTGGTAATGAAAAACTGTTTTTT. The full variable domain, rest sourced from reference TRBV5-1 and TRBJ1-4, is KAGVTQTPRYLIKTRGQQVTLSCSPISGHRSVSWYQQTPGQGLQFLFEYFSETQRNKGNFPGRFSGRQFSNSRSEMNVSTLELGDSALYLCASSYGQGSGNEKLFFGSGTQLSVL.

The J gene is TRBJ2-2, the V gene TRBV18; D unresolved. Germline loops: CDR1 KGHSH, CDR2 LQKENI. V was pared by 0 bases and J by 6 bases, with 8 bases between. CDR3 size: 14 residues. The CDR3 is CASSPPRASGELFF. The CDR3 DNA reads TGTGCCAGCTCACCACCGAGAGCCTCCGGGGAGCTGTTTTTT.